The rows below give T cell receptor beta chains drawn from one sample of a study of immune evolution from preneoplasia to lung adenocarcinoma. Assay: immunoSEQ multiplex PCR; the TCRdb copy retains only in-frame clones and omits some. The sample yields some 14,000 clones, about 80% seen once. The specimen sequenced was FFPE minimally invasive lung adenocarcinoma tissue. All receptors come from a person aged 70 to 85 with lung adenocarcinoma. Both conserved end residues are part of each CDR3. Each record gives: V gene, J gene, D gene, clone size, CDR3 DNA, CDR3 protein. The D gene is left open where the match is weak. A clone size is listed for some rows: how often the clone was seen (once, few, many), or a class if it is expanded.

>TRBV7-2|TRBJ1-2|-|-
TGTGCCAGCAGCCCCCGGTCGGGGGTAAGCTATGGCTACACCTTC
CASSPRSGVSYGYTF
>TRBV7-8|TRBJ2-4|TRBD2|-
TGTGCCAGCAGCTCCGGGACTAGGGGCATTCAGTACTTC
CASSSGTRGIQYF
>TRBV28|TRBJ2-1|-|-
TGTGCCAGCAGTCCGTCTAGCCGTAACAATGAGCAGTTCTTC
CASSPSSRNNEQFF
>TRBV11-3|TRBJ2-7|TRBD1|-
TGTGCCAGCACTAAAACCGGGACAGGCAGGAACGAGCAGTACTTC
CASTKTGTGRNEQYF
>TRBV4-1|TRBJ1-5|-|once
TGCGCCAGCAGTTTCTCGACAGATAGCAATCAGCCCCAGCATTTT
CASSFSTDSNQPQHF
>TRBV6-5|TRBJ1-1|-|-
TGTGCCAGCAGGCCTCTCCTCGGCACTGAAGCTTTCTTT
CASRPLLGTEAFF
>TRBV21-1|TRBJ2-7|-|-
TGTGCCAGCAGCAAAGGGCCCACTAGATGTTGGACCCCCTACGAGCAGTACTTC
CASSKGPTRCWTPYEQYF
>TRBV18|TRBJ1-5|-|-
TGTGCCAGCTCACCAGGACACAGTCAGCCCCAGCATTTT
CASSPGHSQPQHF
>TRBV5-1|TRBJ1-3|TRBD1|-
TGCGCCAGCAGCCTACTGACAGGGACTGGAAACACCATATATTTT
CASSLLTGTGNTIYF
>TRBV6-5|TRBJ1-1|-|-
TGTGCCAGCAGTTCGGGGAGGTATGGGAACACTGAAGCTTTCTTT
CASSSGRYGNTEAFF
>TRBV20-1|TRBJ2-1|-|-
TGCAGTGCGAGTCGGATGAATGAGCAGTTCTTC
CSASRMNEQFF
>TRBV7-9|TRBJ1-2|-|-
TGTGCCAGCAGCCTACTGGGACCGTCCTATGGCTACACCTTC
CASSLLGPSYGYTF
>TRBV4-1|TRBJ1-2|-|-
TGCGCCAGCAGCCACCTCTCGGGGCGGGACACCCTCCTATATGGCTACACCTTC
CASSHLSGRDTLLYGYTF
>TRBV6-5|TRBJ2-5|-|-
TGTGCCAGCAGAAACACAGCGGTTGAGACCCAGTACTTC
CASRNTAVETQYF
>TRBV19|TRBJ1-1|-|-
TGTGCCAGTAGTCCCCCCCAGGCGCGGAAGGTTAACACTGAAGCTTTCTTT
CASSPPQARKVNTEAFF
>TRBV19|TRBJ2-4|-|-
TGTGCCAGTAAAGTGCAGGCGTGGGCCAAAAACATTCAGTACTTC
CASKVQAWAKNIQYF
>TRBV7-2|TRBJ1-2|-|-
TGTGCCAGCAGCCTCGGTGGGGGCGGCGGCTACACCTTC
CASSLGGGGGYTF
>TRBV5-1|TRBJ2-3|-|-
TGCGCCAGCAGCTTGGGAGGGAATGCCGTAGATACGCAGTATTTT
CASSLGGNAVDTQYF
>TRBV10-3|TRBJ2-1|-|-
TGTGCCATCAGTGAGCCTCGGAGGGGCAATGAGCAGTTCTTC
CAISEPRRGNEQFF
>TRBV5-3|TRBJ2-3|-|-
TGTGCCAGAAGCCGGAAACCAGATACGCAGTATTTT
CARSRKPDTQYF
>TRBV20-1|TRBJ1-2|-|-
TGCAGTGCTAGATGGGGCTATGGCTACACCTTC
CSARWGYGYTF
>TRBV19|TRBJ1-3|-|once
TGTGCCAGTAGTACAGAACAGTTGCCTGGAAACACCATATATTTT
CASSTEQLPGNTIYF
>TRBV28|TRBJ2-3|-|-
TGTGCCAGCAGTACGACAGACCCAGATACGCAGTATTTT
CASSTTDPDTQYF